Shown below are 4 T cell receptor beta chains from a single sample sequenced in a study of spatial heterogeneity in lung cancer. Study-level findings and limits: Tumors with more nonsynonymous mutations had more expanded intratumoral alpha and beta TCRs.

Their target antigens are unknown. Time point reported: sample taken at primary tumor resection. TCRdb analysed the 5' RACE reads with MiXCR anew, one entry per CDR3 protein. This table holds under 20,000 distinct CDR3 sequences, 5.5% to 6.5% found once. Material: lung tumor tissue, obtained at surgery. The receptors originated from a female donor with early-stage non-small cell lung cancer.

This clonotype was seen many times. Because this beta chain is a stray read in a library intended to capture alpha chains, its abundance should not be given much weight. V and J are TRBV29-1 and TRBJ1-5, with D perhaps matching TRBD1 (6 bases). The ends were cut back, 7 bases at V and 9 bases at J, with 16 bases in the middle. The germline gives CDR1 SQVTM, CDR2 ANQGSEA. This CDR3 contains 12 residues. DNA of the CDR3: TGCAGCGCTCAGACAGGTACCGGGCCCCAGCATTTT. It translates to CSAQTGTGPQHF.

A word on this clonotype: The size of this beta chain means little, since it is a stray read in a library made for alpha chains. The chain carries TRBV7-3 and TRBJ2-3; D remains unclear. There are 16 residues in the CDR3. Per germline, CDR1 SGHTA and CDR2 FQGTGA. Trimming removed 5 bases from V and 4 bases from J, with 19 bases in between. DNA of the CDR3: TGTGCCAGCAGCCCCGGAGAACCCTCCAGCGCAGATACGCAGTATTTT. Encoded protein: CASSPGEPSSADTQYF.

Ten or more counts support this clonotype. A library prepared for alpha chains yielded this beta chain as an off-target read; its size is of little meaning. The V call is TRBV10-2, the J call TRBJ2-5, with 8 bases matching TRBD1. The CDR3 contains 16 residues. V lost 3 bases, J lost 4 bases, and 10 bases stayed unmatched. Germline V CDR1 and CDR2: WSHSY, SAAADI. The CDR3, as DNA: TGCGCCAGCAGTGATATACGGCAAGGGACAGGAGAGACCCAGTACTTC. As protein: CASSDIRQGTGETQYF.

This clonotype has at least ten counts. This beta chain appears as a stray read in a library generated for alpha chains; its size is not informative. This sequence joins TRBV6-1 and TRBJ1-2; possibly TRBD1 for D (5 bases). V was clipped by 7 bases and J by 8 bases, with 14 bases between them. There are 12 residues in the CDR3. CDR1 is MNHNS and CDR2 is SASEGT in the germline V gene. The CDR3 region is CASTGGYGGYTF. The CDR3 coding sequence is TGTGCCAGCACGGGGGGGTATGGCGGCTACACCTTC.